Presented here are 27 T cell receptor beta chains from one specimen sequenced in a study of OX40 agonist ivuxolimab in advanced cancers. Assay used: immunoSEQ multiplex PCR; TCRdb lists only in-frame clones, some missing. The sample has 62,000 or so clones, about 89% seen once. Sequencing was performed on CD4+ or CD8+ T cells sorted from blood, taken in a trial of the OX40 agonist ivuxolimab. All receptors come from an adult with an advanced solid tumor such as melanoma, head and neck, liver or kidney cancer.

This chain connects TRBV5-4 to TRBJ2-1; D remains ambiguous. Between the trimmed V and J ends, which lost 6 bases and 5 bases, there was a span of 21 bases. CDR1 SGHNT and CDR2 YYREEE come from the germline V gene (reference sequence). This CDR3 comprises 16 residues. The CDR3 region is CASTVKSLVGNNEQFF. The DNA of the CDR3 is TGTGCCAGCACCGTTAAATCTTTAGTGGGGAACAATGAGCAGTTCTTC.

This clone is a singleton in its sample. The chain recombines TRBV5-1 with TRBJ2-1; possible D gene TRBD1, 5 bases. V lost 4 bases, J lost 2 bases, and 16 bases lay in between. CDR1 is SGHRS and CDR2 is YFSETQ in the germline V gene. The CDR3 has 16 amino acids. The CDR3 protein is CASSPTVTVTYNEQFF. As DNA, the CDR3 is TGCGCCAGCAGCCCGACGGTGACAGTGACCTACAATGAGCAGTTCTTC.

Here the CDR3 DNA reads TGTGCCAGCTCAGCGAGTCAAGAGACCCAGTACTTC. This gives the protein CASSASQETQYF. The chain joins TRBV18 to TRBJ2-5; the D is unclear. The CDR3 consists of 12 residues. V gave up 5 bases and J gave up 2 bases, with 6 bases separating them. Germline-derived CDR1 and CDR2 are KGHSH and LQKENI.

This rearrangement joins TRBV5-1 to TRBJ1-1; tentatively, D is TRBD1 (5 bases). The V end lost 4 bases, the J end lost 1 base, and 8 bases lay between the germline ends. The CDR3 contains 13 residues. Germline V gene sequence: CDR1 SGHRS, CDR2 YFSETQ. The DNA for the CDR3 is TGCGCCAGCAGCATCGACAGGAACACTGAAGCTTTCTTT. Translation gives CASSIDRNTEAFF.

The V gene is TRBV4-2, the J gene TRBJ2-7, with 8 bases matching TRBD2. With V trimmed by 0 bases and J by 3 bases, 4 bases remained unmatched. Germline V lookup: CDR1 LGHNA, CDR2 YNFKEQ. The CDR3 extends over 15 amino acids. The CDR3 sequence: CASSQDRGGLYEQYF. CDR3 bases: TGTGCCAGCAGCCAAGATCGGGGGGGCCTCTACGAGCAGTACTTC.

The J gene is TRBJ2-2, the V gene TRBV7-2; 9 nucleotides agree with TRBD2. J gave up 1 base and V 3 bases, and 0 bases lay outside the gene matches. Germline lookup yields CDR1 SGHTA and CDR2 FQGNSA. The CDR3 length is 15 residues. The CDR3: CASSFSGRNTGELFF. The DNA of the CDR3 is TGTGCCAGCAGCTTTAGCGGGAGGAACACCGGGGAGCTGTTTTTT.

This chain uses TRBV6-1 with TRBJ1-2; no firm D call. This CDR3 contains 13 residues. V was shortened by 10 bases and J by 1 base, with 13 bases between the two germline ends. Per germline, CDR1 MNHNS and CDR2 SASEGT. As DNA, the CDR3 is TGTGCCACCGCCAGTTCCTTTAACTATGGCTACACCTTC. Translation gives CATASSFNYGYTF.

This clone was counted only a few times. The genes are TRBV2 and TRBJ1-5; D remains ambiguous. Germline V gene sequence: CDR1 SNHLY, CDR2 FYNNEI. The CDR3 covers 13 residues. Deletions cut 8 bases from V and 3 bases from J, with 11 bases between. The CDR3 DNA reads as TGTGCCAGCTCCTGGGGTGACAATCAGCCCCAGCATTTT. It specifies CASSWGDNQPQHF.

In DNA form, the CDR3 reads TGTGCCATCAGTGAGGAGGGCGGCTATGGCTACACCTTC. Its translation is CAISEEGGYGYTF. V is TRBV10-3 and J is TRBJ1-2; D gene unclear. CDR3 length equals 13 residues. The germline CDR1 and CDR2 sequences are ENHRY and SYGVKD. V was pared by 2 bases and J by 4 bases, with 8 bases between.

The V call is TRBV5-5, the J call TRBJ2-6, with D unclear. Germline V gene lookup returns CDR1 SGHKS and CDR2 YYEKEE (reference sequence). V was trimmed by 0 bases and J by 2 bases, leaving 6 bases between them. This CDR3 contains 15 residues. CDR3 amino acids: CASSLVSAGANVLTF. CDR3 nucleotides: TGTGCCAGCAGCTTGGTGAGCGCTGGGGCCAACGTCCTGACTTTC.

The J gene is TRBJ2-1, the V gene TRBV7-2; TRBD2 agrees at 13 bases. Germline CDR1 SGHTA, CDR2 FQGNSA. V was clipped by 5 bases and J by 8 bases; unmatched bases: 6. The CDR3 runs to 15 residues. This chain's CDR3 is CASSRLAGGFDEQFF. CDR3 sequence (DNA): TGTGCCAGCAGCAGACTAGCGGGGGGCTTCGATGAGCAGTTCTTC.

DNA of the CDR3: TGTGCCAGCAGTTACCCGGGACTAGCGGGGGGGAACTACAATGAGCAGTTCTTC. Translating it yields CASSYPGLAGGNYNEQFF. The V call is TRBV11-2, the J call TRBJ2-1; 16 nucleotides agree with TRBD2. Germline lookup yields CDR1 SGHAT and CDR2 FQNNGV. The trim removed 6 bases at V and 3 bases at J, leaving 8 bases unmatched. CDR3 length equals 18 residues.

This clone appeared once. The rearrangement joins TRBV27 to TRBJ1-1; D call uncertain. CDR1 MNHEY and CDR2 SMNVEV come from the germline V gene (reference sequence). The V gene lost 4 bases and the J gene lost 7 bases, with 7 bases spanning the gap. The CDR3 length is 11 residues. Written as DNA, the CDR3 is TGTGCCAGCAGTTACCATAATGAAGCTTTCTTT. Its protein product is CASSYHNEAFF.

This clone was counted many times. In DNA form, the CDR3 reads TGTGCCAGCAGCTTAGAGCCAGGGATCGGGACCCAGTACTTC. It codes for CASSLEPGIGTQYF. The chain recombines TRBV11-2 with TRBJ2-5, with a possible D match to TRBD1 (5 bases). Trimming shortened V by 0 bases and J by 7 bases, and 12 bases separated the two germline ends. Germline CDR1 reads SGHAT; CDR2 reads FQNNGV. The CDR3 is 14 amino acids.

The rearrangement joins TRBV27 to TRBJ2-7; tentatively, D is TRBD2 (5 bases). V was shortened by 6 bases and J by 0 bases, with 9 bases between the two germline ends. The CDR3 runs to 13 residues. Germline V gene lookup returns CDR1 MNHEY and CDR2 SMNVEV (reference sequence). The CDR3 sequence is CASSRGSSYEQYF. DNA of the CDR3: TGTGCCAGCAGCCGGGGTAGCTCCTACGAGCAGTACTTC.

The V call is TRBV5-1, the J call TRBJ2-5; TRBD1 is a possible D gene (5 bases). Germline CDR1 is SGHRS and CDR2 is YFSETQ. The CDR3 is 14 amino acids. V was cut by 3 bases and J by 6 bases, with 15 bases left in between. This chain's CDR3 is CASSSPRDGQTQYF. In DNA form, the CDR3 reads TGCGCCAGCAGCTCCCCCAGGGATGGACAGACCCAGTACTTC.

V and J are TRBV18 and TRBJ1-2, with D possibly being TRBD1 (5 bases). Trimming left V 2 bases short and J 4 bases short, with 8 bases between. The CDR3 contains 13 residues. Germline values: CDR1 KGHSH, CDR2 LQKENI. The CDR3 is CASSPTGSYGYTF. Written as DNA, the CDR3 is TGTGCCAGCTCACCAACAGGCTCCTATGGCTACACCTTC.

The J gene is TRBJ1-6, the V gene TRBV6-1; D gene unclear. The CDR3 extends over 15 amino acids. Per germline, CDR1 MNHNS and CDR2 SASEGT. The V and J ends lost 2 bases and 0 bases respectively, with 5 bases between them. The CDR3 spells CASSESLSYNSPLHF. The CDR3 DNA reads as TGTGCCAGCAGTGAATCACTCTCCTATAATTCACCCCTCCACTTT.

The rearrangement uses TRBV5-1 and TRBJ1-4; 7 positions match TRBD1. Germline-derived CDR1 and CDR2 are SGHRS and YFSETQ. The trim removed 5 bases at V and 8 bases at J, leaving 12 bases unmatched. This CDR3 is 15 amino acids long. This CDR3 reads CASRDGGTVNEKLFF. The CDR3 DNA reads TGCGCCAGCAGGGACGGGGGGACAGTCAACGAAAAACTGTTTTTT.

DNA of the CDR3: TGTGCCATCAGCACGACAGGGGGCACAGATACGCAGTATTTT. It codes for CAISTTGGTDTQYF. The rearrangement links TRBV10-3 to TRBJ2-3, with TRBD1 matching over 8 bases. Germline CDR1 and CDR2: ENHRY and SYGVKD. V lost 6 bases, J lost 1 base, and 3 bases stayed unmatched. CDR3 length equals 14 residues.

The chain employs TRBV7-9 and TRBJ1-2; a weak D match, TRBD1 (5 bases). The length of the CDR3 is 12 residues. Trimming pared 4 bases from V and 8 bases from J, leaving 11 bases between. Germline loops: CDR1 SEHNR, CDR2 FQNEAQ (reference sequence). CDR3 DNA sequence: TGTGCCAGCAGCTCCGGGACGGTAGGCTACACCTTC. Translation gives CASSSGTVGYTF.

This chain uses TRBV5-1 with TRBJ2-7; D ambiguous. Between the trimmed V and J ends, which lost 1 base and 2 bases, there was a span of 7 bases. This CDR3 spans 13 amino acids. Germline V gene sequence: CDR1 SGHRS, CDR2 YFSETQ. CDR3 coding DNA: TGCGCCAGCAGCTTGTTCCCTGCCTACGAGCAGTACTTC. Protein: CASSLFPAYEQYF.

The chain combines TRBV2 with TRBJ1-4; weak D call: TRBD1 (5 bases). Germline values: CDR1 SNHLY, CDR2 FYNNEI. V lost 4 bases and J 3 bases, leaving 12 bases between the germline ends. This CDR3 contains 15 residues. CDR3 coding DNA: TGTGCCAGCAGTGCGGCAGGGAGGGCTAATGAAAAACTGTTTTTT. Its translation: CASSAAGRANEKLFF.

The rearrangement uses TRBV2 and TRBJ1-1; no definite D call. V was trimmed by 7 bases and J by 3 bases, leaving 6 bases between them. This CDR3 is built from 11 residues. Germline V gene lookup returns CDR1 SNHLY and CDR2 FYNNEI. The CDR3 DNA follows: TGTGCCAGCAAATTCGACACTGAAGCTTTCTTT. The encoded protein is CASKFDTEAFF. The complete variable domain, with remaining parts taken from reference TRBV2 and TRBJ1-1, reads EPEVTQTPSHQVTQMGQEVILRCVPISNHLYFYWYRQILGQKVEFLVSFYNNEISEKSEIFDDQFSVERPDGSNFTLKIRSTKLEDSAMYFCASKFDTEAFFGQGTRLTVV.

The chain combines TRBV5-4 with TRBJ1-1; the D gene is possibly TRBD1 (5 bases). The germline V and J ends were trimmed by 4 bases and 2 bases, with 15 bases remaining between them. The CDR3 covers 15 residues. Germline CDR1 SGHNT, CDR2 YYREEE (reference sequence). This CDR3 is CASSVRVGFNTEAFF. CDR3 nucleotide sequence: TGTGCCAGCAGCGTCAGGGTTGGGTTTAACACTGAAGCTTTCTTT.

The chain links TRBV2 to TRBJ2-1, with 9 nucleotides matching TRBD1. Trimming took 4 bases from V and 1 from J; bases not matched to a gene: 2. Germline CDR1 and CDR2: SNHLY and FYNNEI. CDR3 size: 15 residues. CDR3 loop: CASSGTGESYNEQFF. For the CDR3, the DNA is TGTGCCAGCAGTGGGACAGGGGAGTCCTACAATGAGCAGTTCTTC. The full variable domain, rest sourced from reference TRBV2 and TRBJ2-1, is EPEVTQTPSHQVTQMGQEVILRCVPISNHLYFYWYRQILGQKVEFLVSFYNNEISEKSEIFDDQFSVERPDGSNFTLKIRSTKLEDSAMYFCASSGTGESYNEQFFGPGTRLTVL.

The V gene is TRBV5-1, the J gene TRBJ2-1, with 9 bases lining up with TRBD1. J lost 3 bases, V lost 9 bases, and 10 bases had no gene match. CDR3 length: 15 residues. CDR1 is SGHRS and CDR2 is YFSETQ in the germline V gene. CDR3 region: CATPWDRVDYNEQFF. CDR3 in DNA: TGCGCCACCCCTTGGGACAGGGTAGACTACAATGAGCAGTTCTTC.